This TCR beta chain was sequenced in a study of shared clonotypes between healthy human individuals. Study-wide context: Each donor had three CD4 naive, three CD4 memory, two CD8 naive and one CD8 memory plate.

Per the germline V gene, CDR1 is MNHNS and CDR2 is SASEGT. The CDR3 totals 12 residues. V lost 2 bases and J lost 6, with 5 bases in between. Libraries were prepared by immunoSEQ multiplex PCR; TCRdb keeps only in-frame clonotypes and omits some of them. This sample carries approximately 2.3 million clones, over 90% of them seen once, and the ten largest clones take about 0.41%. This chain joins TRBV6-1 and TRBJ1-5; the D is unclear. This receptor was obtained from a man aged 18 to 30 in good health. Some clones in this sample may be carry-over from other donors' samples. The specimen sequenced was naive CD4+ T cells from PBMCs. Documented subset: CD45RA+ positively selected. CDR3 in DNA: TGTGCCAGCAGTGAATCACGTCAGCCCCAGCATTTT. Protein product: CASSESRQPQHF.